Each of the 5 T cell receptor beta chains below was sequenced from the same sample in a study of regulatory T cells in long-lasting Graves disease. The time point was: newly diagnosed GD, antithyroid drugs for less than 3 months. From PBMCs, RNA was extracted and then used to make the TCR library. Arm-PCR with iRepertoire HTBI primers amplified the CDR3 regions for these TCR beta libraries. TCRdb itself ran the multiplex PCR reads through MiXCR, one entry per CDR3 protein. The sample shows approximately 470,000 distinct CDR3 sequences, about a sixth of them seen only once. These same data were also listed under a study on T cells in Graves' hyperthyroidism and ophthalmopathy.

Specimen: peripheral blood mononuclear cells (PBMCs), collected at new diagnosis, from a patient treated with antithyroid drugs. These receptor sequences come from a man aged 35 to 55 with Graves disease.

This clonotype was seen at least ten times. V gene TRBV5-1 combines with J gene TRBJ1-3, with 9 positions matching TRBD1. J gave up 7 bases and V 4 bases, and 3 bases lay outside the gene matches. The CDR3 has 13 residues. The V gene's germline CDR1 is SGHRS and CDR2 YFSETQ. The CDR3 bases are TGCGCCAGCAGCCGGGACAGGGCGAACACCATATATTTT. Translation gives CASSRDRANTIYF.

As regards this clonotype: This could be a read error, since a much larger clone is one nucleotide away. V is TRBV6-1 and J is TRBJ2-7, with 8 bases identical to TRBD2. The CDR3 sequence is 14 residues long. Unmatched junction bases numbered 8, after V lost 4 bases and J lost 6 bases. Germline V CDR1 and CDR2: MNHNS, SASEGT. The CDR3 coding sequence is TGTGCCAGCAGTGCCGGGACTAGGACCGGCGAGCAGTACTTC. It is translated as CASSAGTRTGEQYF.

This clonotype has a count of ten or more. V and J are TRBV12-5 and TRBJ2-1, with TRBD2 matching 11 bases. The ends lost 2 bases at V and 4 bases at J; junction bases unmatched: 10. Germline V gene sequence: CDR1 LGHNT, CDR2 FRNRAP. This CDR3 comprises 18 residues. This CDR3 reads CASGLPQGLAGGYNEQFF. The CDR3 nucleotides read TGTGCTAGTGGTTTGCCCCAGGGGCTAGCGGGAGGATACAATGAGCAGTTCTTC. The whole variable domain, remainder taken from reference TRBV12-5 and TRBJ2-1, is DARVTQTPRHKVTEMGQEVTMRCQPILGHNTVFWYRQTMMQGLELLAYFRNRAPLDDSGMPKDRFSAEMPDATLATLKIQPSEPRDSAVYFCASGLPQGLAGGYNEQFFGPGTRLTVL.

This clonotype was seen at least ten times. The chain joins TRBV5-1 to TRBJ2-7, with D possibly called TRBD1 or TRBD2 (6 bases each). The germline CDR1 and CDR2 sequences are SGHRS and YFSETQ. The CDR3 runs 13 residues. Trimming pared 4 bases from V and 7 bases from J, leaving 15 bases between. For the CDR3, the DNA is TGCGCCAGCAGCCCCGGAGGGGGGTTTGAGCAGTACTTC. Translation: CASSPGGGFEQYF.

This clonotype was seen a few times. The chain couples TRBV5-4 to TRBJ1-6; tentative D call: TRBD1 (5 bases). Trimming left V 0 bases short and J 8 bases short, with 15 bases between. From germline, CDR1 is SGHNT and CDR2 YYREEE (reference sequence). The CDR3 extends over 16 amino acids. CDR3 residues: CASSLVRGVTDSPLHF. The CDR3 coding sequence is TGTGCCAGCAGCTTGGTGCGGGGGGTCACAGATTCACCCCTCCACTTT. Together with reference TRBV5-4 and TRBJ1-6, the CDR3 gives the full variable domain: ETGVTQSPTHLIKTRGQQVTLRCSSQSGHNTVSWYQQALGQGPQFIFQYYREEENGRGNFPPRFSGLQFPNYSSELNVNALELDDSALYLCASSLVRGVTDSPLHFGNGTRLTVT.